This record looks at one T cell receptor beta chain sequence and its context. This clonotype was seen repeatedly, ten times or more. Its antigen target is currently unknown. No clone much larger than this one lies a single base away; base qualities are absent. The TCR beta CDR3 regions were amplified from the RNA transcripts. A first-round RT-PCR of the TCR CDR3 used the HTBI primer set with the Qiagen OneStep RT-PCR kit. Libraries were constructed in a second round of multiplex PCR, after which size selection and purification were carried out. Sequencing of the libraries was done on an Illumina HiSeq2000 using paired-end 100 bp reads. The published analysis was carried out like this. SOAPnuke was used to process the raw data, throwing out any read that contained adapters or uncalled bases, had a mean Phred below 15, or lacked an exact constant-primer or identifier match. COPE v1.2.5 was used to merge the high-quality paired reads, and each unique nucleotide sequence was defined as a clonotype. MiTCR v1.1 was used to align clonotypes to the IMGT TRBV, TRBD and TRBJ reference segments. The analysis included only V-J combinations with a frequency above 0.0001, which together covered more than 98% of the repertoires. A TCS score was defined as the ratio between F50 (clonal expansion) and ExV (chaos), using BLOSUM62-based TCRdist between CDR3 peptides within each V-J. Welch's t-statistics and random forest reduced around 550 V-J features to roughly 13, which were used in a naive Bayes classifier (R e1071). Using fastp trimming at Q25 and MiXCR clonotype assembly, TCRdb reanalyzed the public sequencing data and kept in-frame beta chains. Entries that share a CDR3 protein sequence are merged under the most common genes and DNA. TCRdb, rather than the study authors, made the V and J calls. This sample holds 490,000 or so distinct CDR3 sequences; about 20% were observed only once. The ten largest clones add up to 47% of the sample.

In the ophthalmopathy patients, disease was moderately to severely active, with a Clinical Activity Score of 3 or more, a NOSPECS grade of 4 or more, and a duration of less than 3 months. Exclusion was applied to patients with uncontrolled infections, other autoimmune diseases, pregnancy or lactation. Diagnoses were based on clinical symptoms, serum thyroxine and TRAb, thyroid ultrasound and orbital computed tomography. Ficoll-Paque density gradient centrifugation was used to isolate PBMCs from 8.5 to 10 ml of fresh peripheral blood. Total RNA was extracted with Trizol reagent, and quality was checked on an Agilent 2100 Bioanalyzer. Based on the germline V gene, the CDR1 and CDR2 sequences are SGHTA and FQGNSA. Spanning cysteine to phenylalanine, the CDR3 consists of 18 amino acids. Of the read, only the CDR3 DNA is kept; its 54 bases are in frame from base 1. Relative to germline, V is missing 4 bases and J is missing 7 bases, with 14 bases of the junction outside any gene match.

The data belong to a study of T cells in Graves' hyperthyroidism and ophthalmopathy (dated by TCRdb to between 2017 and 2020). The study in broad terms: Peripheral blood samples were taken at initial diagnosis, before any treatment was given. The 95 to 100 discovery patients were randomly divided into training and test sets at a 7:3 ratio. In addition, the study compared T-cell repertoires in thyroid tissue and in blood from about six Graves' hyperthyroidism patients. Prospective prediction of ophthalmopathy was tested in an independent validation cohort of fewer than 20 hyperthyroidism patients and 15 to 17 patients who later progressed to ophthalmopathy. A discovery cohort of about a hundred patients, 43 with Graves' ophthalmopathy and approximately 57 with stable Graves' hyperthyroidism, was used to find distinguishing TCR V-J signatures. TCR Vbeta CDR3 sequencing of 135 peripheral blood samples (over 40 ophthalmopathy, 70 to 85 hyperthyroidism and approximately 17 progressor patients) is reported in the paper. Once sampling was done, hyperthyroidism patients were given methimazole at a starting dose of 30 mg daily, whereas ophthalmopathy patients were given high-dose intravenous methylprednisolone.

General findings and caveats noted by the study authors: In cross-validation, a model built on a 13 V-J signature told ophthalmopathy apart from stable hyperthyroidism with 85% to 90% sensitivity and approximately 81% specificity, and in testing the same model reached 80%/75%. In validation, the model predicted progression to ophthalmopathy with 60% to 71% sensitivity and roughly 72% specificity, a median of about six months before onset. Most expanded thyroid clonotypes (frequency above 0.001) were also detected in blood, suggesting blood repertoires may reflect thyroid immune responses. No statistical method was used to fix the sample size in advance, and group allocation was not hidden from the investigators.

The specimen was blood. The rearranged chain carries TRBV7-2 and TRBJ2-1, and TRBD2 aligns with 12 junction nucleotides. The receptor was derived from a man in his forties with Graves' ophthalmopathy. The DNA is as follows: TGTGCCAGCAGCTCACCCCACGAGGCTAGCGGGAGGGTTAATGAGCAGTTCTTC. It specifies CASSSPHEASGRVNEQFF.